The 30 T cell receptor beta chains reported below all come from one sample, sequenced in a study of T cell repertoires in cytomegalovirus infection. TCRdb itself ran the reads through MiXCR, one entry per CDR3 protein. This sample has around 800,000 distinct CDR3 sequences, with 32% found just once. For these TCRs, the target antigens are not known. Here the sequenced sample was cultured CD8+ T cells from PBMCs, taken from culture after CMV antigen stimulation. The receptors shown here come from a human donor in good health (CMV status not recorded). Some clones in this sample may be carry-over from other donors' samples.

Details on this clonotype: An end of the junction differs from the germline gene, which may be a read error. The chain uses TRBV6-6 and TRBJ2-5, with TRBD2 matching over 8 bases. CDR3 length: 15 residues. The germline CDR1 and CDR2 sequences are MNHNY and SVGAGI (reference sequence). The CDR3 loop reads CASSYRASGQETQCF. CDR3 in DNA: TGTGCCAGCAGTTATCGGGCTAGCGGGCAAGAGACCCAGTGCTTC.

The sample holds a few counts of this clonotype. The gene calls are TRBV12-3 or TRBV12-4 and TRBJ1-1; no clear D. This CDR3 has 15 amino acids. V was trimmed by 4 bases and J by 1 base, leaving 13 bases between them. The CDR3 DNA sequence: TGTGCCAGCAGTTCCGGGGTTTATGGGAACACTGAAGCTTTCTTT. It encodes CASSSGVYGNTEAFF.

This clonotype has just one count. The chain uses TRBV29-1 and TRBJ2-3; possibly TRBD1 or TRBD2 for D (5 bases each). The germline V and J ends were trimmed by 0 bases and 0 bases, with 19 bases remaining between them. This CDR3 is 18 amino acids long. Per the germline V gene, CDR1 is SQVTM and CDR2 is ANQGSEA. The CDR3: CSVEDKIRDLTSTDTQYF. The CDR3 DNA is TGCAGCGTTGAAGATAAAATACGGGACCTCACTAGCACAGATACGCAGTATTTT.

This clonotype was recorded at least ten times. The J gene is TRBJ2-3, the V gene TRBV4-1, with TRBD2 matching over 10 bases. Germline V gene lookup returns CDR1 MGHRA and CDR2 YSYEKL. The CDR3 is 15 amino acids. The V gene end was trimmed by 8 bases and the J gene end by 6 bases; junction bases not matched to a gene: 11. The CDR3 sequence is CASAPGLAVRDTQYF. For the CDR3, the DNA is TGCGCCAGCGCCCCCGGACTAGCGGTACGGGATACGCAGTATTTT.

This clonotype was picked up a small number of times. The rearrangement joins TRBV19 to TRBJ2-1, with 10 bases matching TRBD2. The V segment lost 7 bases and the J segment 0 bases; nucleotides outside the gene matches: 6. Per germline, CDR1 LNHDA and CDR2 SQIVND (reference sequence). The CDR3 is 16 amino acids. CDR3 protein: CASKISGGPSYNEQFF. The CDR3 nucleotides are TGTGCCAGTAAGATTAGCGGGGGGCCCTCCTACAATGAGCAGTTCTTC.

The gene calls are TRBV9 and TRBJ2-5, with 8 bases aligning to TRBD2. V dropped 3 bases and J dropped 5; count of bases not matched to a gene: 9. The CDR3 covers 15 residues. CDR1 is SGDLS and CDR2 is YYNGEE in the germline V gene. CDR3 protein: CASSGDGGGRETQYF. The CDR3 DNA reads TGTGCCAGCAGCGGAGACGGGGGGGGCCGTGAGACCCAGTACTTC.

This clonotype was found a few times. The V and J genes are TRBV2 and TRBJ2-4; D gene unclear. The germline V and J ends were trimmed by 7 bases and 0 bases, with 1 base remaining between them. Germline values: CDR1 SNHLY, CDR2 FYNNEI. The CDR3 is 11 amino acids. The CDR3 region is CASIAKNIQYF. DNA for the CDR3: TGTGCCAGCATAGCCAAAAACATTCAGTACTTC.

This clonotype was found a few times. The gene calls are TRBV27 and TRBJ2-1; 10 bases are a match to TRBD2. The CDR3 has 14 amino acids. Germline V gene lookup returns CDR1 MNHEY and CDR2 SMNVEV (reference sequence). The J segment lost 8 bases and the V segment lost 2 bases, leaving 3 bases of the junction unmatched. The chain's CDR3 is CASSLASGGYEQFF. The CDR3 DNA reads TGTGCCAGCAGTTTAGCTAGCGGGGGCTATGAGCAGTTCTTC.

The rearrangement links TRBV6-6 to TRBJ2-7; D call uncertain. The germline V and J ends were trimmed by 2 bases and 0 bases, with 8 bases remaining between them. The V gene's germline CDR1 is MNHNY and CDR2 SVGAGI (reference sequence). The CDR3 extends over 14 amino acids. The CDR3 bases are TGTGCCAGCAGTTACCCAGGACGCTCCTACGAGCAGTACGTC. Its protein product is CASSYPGRSYEQYV.

The V and J genes are TRBV29-1 and TRBJ1-3, with TRBD1 matching over 7 bases. V gave up 2 bases and J gave up 2 bases; unmatched junction bases: 9. The germline CDR1 and CDR2 sequences are SQVTM and ANQGSEA. The CDR3 has 16 residues. As DNA, the CDR3 is TGCAGCGTTGAACCCATACAGGGGAGCCCTGGAAACACCATATATTTT. It is translated as CSVEPIQGSPGNTIYF. Filled out from reference TRBV29-1 and TRBJ1-3, the complete variable domain reads SAVISQKPSRDICQRGTSLTIQCQVDSQVTMMFWYRQQPGQSLTLIATANQGSEATYESGFVIDKFPISRPNLTFSTLTVSNMSPEDSSIYLCSVEPIQGSPGNTIYFGEGSWLTVV.

This clonotype was seen at least ten times. This chain uses TRBV7-9 with TRBJ1-5; D possibly corresponds to TRBD1 (5 bases). This CDR3 is 15 amino acids long. CDR1 is SEHNR and CDR2 is FQNEAQ in the germline V gene (reference sequence). V shed 4 bases and J shed 3 bases, with 13 bases lying between them. DNA for the CDR3: TGTGCCAGCAGCTGGGGCCCAGGTAACAATCAGCCCCAGCATTTT. It specifies CASSWGPGNNQPQHF.

V usage is TRBV6-2 or TRBV6-3 and J usage is TRBJ2-7; D tentatively fits TRBD1 or TRBD2 (5 bases each). V lost 6 bases, J lost 3 bases, and 15 bases lay in between. CDR1 MNHEY and CDR2 SVGEGT come from the germline V gene. The CDR3 runs 14 residues. The CDR3 DNA is TGTGCCAGCAGACCCGGGACGGAGCACTACGAGCAGTACGTC. This encodes CASRPGTEHYEQYV.

The chain recombines TRBV27 with TRBJ2-7; 9 positions agree with TRBD1. This CDR3 comprises 14 residues. V shed 5 bases and J 3 bases; nucleotides not matched to a gene: 5. The germline gives CDR1 MNHEY, CDR2 SMNVEV (reference sequence). Written as DNA, the CDR3 is TGTGCCAGCAGTGATGGGACAGGGCTCTACGAGCAGTACTTC. Translated: CASSDGTGLYEQYF.

The chain uses TRBV6-8 and TRBJ1-5; TRBD1 matches 7 bases. Per the germline V gene, CDR1 is MNHGY and CDR2 is SAAAGT. This CDR3 comprises 13 residues. V lost 2 bases to trimming and J lost 11 bases; unmatched junction nucleotides: 6. DNA of the CDR3: TGTGCCAGCAGTTACGGGACTCAGGGGGCCCAGCATTTT. Translation: CASSYGTQGAQHF.

This clonotype has just a few counts. The genes are TRBV12-3 or TRBV12-4 and TRBJ2-2; the match to TRBD2 covers 8 bases. V shed 3 bases and J 4 bases; nucleotides not matched to a gene: 4. CDR3 length: 15 residues. DNA for the CDR3: TGTGCCAGCAGTTTGCGGGGGGACGGCACCGGGGAGCTGTTTTTT. Translation: CASSLRGDGTGELFF.

The V gene is TRBV15, the J gene TRBJ2-7; D is unclear. CDR3 length: 14 amino acids. Trimming pared 0 bases from V and 1 base from J, leaving 7 bases between. Germline loops: CDR1 LNHNV, CDR2 YYDKDF (reference sequence). The CDR3 sequence is CATSRDGVSYEQYF. CDR3 nucleotides: TGTGCCACCAGCAGAGATGGGGTATCCTACGAGCAGTACTTC.

The DNA of the CDR3 is TGTGCCAGCAGCAAGGGCTCTGGGCGGGATCAGCCCCAGCATTTT. Its translation is CASSKGSGRDQPQHF. The genes are TRBV3-1 and TRBJ1-5, with no clear D. V was pared by 5 bases and J by 5 bases, with 16 bases between. Germline CDR1 and CDR2: LGHDT and YNNKEL (reference sequence). The CDR3 consists of 15 residues.

The V gene is TRBV3-1, the J gene TRBJ2-7; D is uncertain. V shed 1 base and J shed 4 bases, with 17 bases lying between them. The CDR3 is 16 amino acids. Germline V CDR1 and CDR2: LGHDT, YNNKEL (reference sequence). The CDR3 spells CASSQGHRTEPYEQYV. The CDR3 DNA sequence: TGTGCCAGCAGCCAAGGCCATCGGACCGAGCCATACGAGCAGTACGTC.

For this clonotype: A much bigger clone sits one base away, suggesting this may be a read error. J is TRBJ2-6 and V is TRBV7-8, with D uncertain. In germline, CDR1 is SGHVS, CDR2 FQNEAQ. V shed 5 bases and J shed 4 bases, with 12 bases lying between them. CDR3 size: 15 residues. The CDR3 bases are TGTGCCAGCAGCCAAAGCGTGGTCGGGGCCAACGTCCTGACTTTC. This translates into CASSQSVVGANVLTF.

The V gene is TRBV10-3, the J gene TRBJ1-1, with a weak D call TRBD1 (6 bases). The CDR3 totals 17 residues. Germline-derived CDR1 and CDR2 are ENHRY and SYGVKD. V lost 6 bases to trimming and J lost 1 base, with 21 bases between them. CDR3 nucleotides: TGTGCCATCAGGGAAGTACACAGGGACTATGAGAACACTGAAGCTTTCTTT. Translating gives CAIREVHRDYENTEAFF.

This clonotype was observed a few times. The V call is TRBV12-3 or TRBV12-4, the J call TRBJ1-5; no clear D. This CDR3 has 12 amino acids. Trimming left V 2 bases short and J 5 bases short, with 4 bases between. The CDR3 spells CASSLKYQPQHF. The CDR3 nucleotides read TGTGCCAGCAGTTTAAAGTATCAGCCCCAGCATTTT.

The rearrangement joins TRBV29-1 to TRBJ2-1; the D gene is possibly TRBD2 (6 bases). The length of the CDR3 is 14 residues. Germline V CDR1 and CDR2: SQVTM, ANQGSEA. Trimming stripped 7 bases from V and 2 bases from J, with 15 bases between. The CDR3 DNA reads TGCAGCGGAGAAGGGGACTCACCCTACAATGAGCAGTTCTTC. Protein product: CSGEGDSPYNEQFF.

The rearrangement uses TRBV7-9 and TRBJ2-1; weak D call: TRBD2 (6 bases). This CDR3 spans 17 amino acids. Trimming took off 7 bases at V and 6 bases at J, with 25 bases between the two ends. The germline V gene encodes CDR1 SEHNR and CDR2 FQNEAQ (reference sequence). CDR3 DNA sequence: TGTGCCAGCACCCCGCGGGGCTCCGACACGAGGGGCAATGAGCAGTTCTTC. Encoded protein: CASTPRGSDTRGNEQFF.

The J gene is TRBJ1-1, the V gene TRBV18; possible D gene TRBD1, 6 bases. This CDR3 is built from 13 residues. Per the germline V gene, CDR1 is KGHSH and CDR2 is LQKENI. Trimming shortened V by 5 bases and J by 8 bases, and 15 bases separated the two germline ends. The CDR3 nucleotides read TGTGCCAGCTCATCCACGGGGGCACTCGAAGCTTTCTTT. Its protein product is CASSSTGALEAFF.

In this sample, this clonotype turned up a few times. V is TRBV19 and J is TRBJ2-1, with 8 positions matching TRBD2. Germline CDR1 reads LNHDA; CDR2 reads SQIVND (reference sequence). The CDR3 is made up of 16 amino acids. V shed 6 bases, J shed 4 bases, and the junction held 11 bases outside the gene matches. The DNA for the CDR3 is TGTGCCAGTAGCCCCTCTCAGCGGGAGAATTACAATGAGCAGTTCTTC. Protein sequence: CASSPSQRENYNEQFF.

Ten or more counts support this clonotype. CDR3 sequence reads: CASSYSGRSYEQYF. CDR3 coding DNA: TGTGCCAGCAGTTACTCGGGCAGGTCCTACGAGCAGTACTTC. The chain couples TRBV6-5 to TRBJ2-7, with D hard to call. Per germline, CDR1 MNHEY and CDR2 SVGAGI. The CDR3 is 14 amino acids. The ends were cut back, 0 bases at V and 1 base at J, with 7 bases in the middle.

The chain is built from TRBV20-1 and TRBJ1-4; D is possibly TRBD1 (6 bases). Germline CDR1 and CDR2: DFQATT and SNEGSKA (reference sequence). V was shortened by 0 bases and J by 0 bases, with 14 bases between the two germline ends. This CDR3 region has 17 residues. The CDR3 DNA reads TGCAGTGCTAGAGATCCCGCAGGGGTTGCAACTAATGAAAAACTGTTTTTT. This translates into CSARDPAGVATNEKLFF.

This clonotype was observed a handful of times. This may stem from a read error, because a much larger clone lies one nucleotide away. The chain carries TRBV27 and TRBJ1-5, with unresolved D. Germline V gene data show CDR1 as MNHEY and CDR2 as SMNVEV (reference sequence). This CDR3 comprises 13 residues. V was shortened by 5 bases and J by 2 bases, with 7 bases between the two germline ends. The CDR3 nucleotides are TGTGCCAGCAGTCACGGGGGCAATCAGCCCCAGCATTTT. It codes for CASSHGGNQPQHF.

The chain has TRBV4-1 and TRBJ2-1, with 9 bases fitting TRBD1. The length of the CDR3 is 14 residues. Germline V gives CDR1 MGHRA, CDR2 YSYEKL. Trimming removed 1 base from V and 10 bases from J; junction bases left unmatched: 5. This chain's CDR3 is CASSQGTGVREQFF. The CDR3 coding sequence is TGCGCCAGCAGCCAAGGGACAGGGGTACGCGAGCAGTTCTTC.

Details on this clonotype: A much larger clone sits a single nucleotide away, making a read error possible. The rearrangement joins TRBV12-3 or TRBV12-4 to TRBJ1-5; D is unclear. Trimming removed 2 bases at V and 4 bases at J, with 12 bases between. The CDR3 loop spans 15 amino acids. CDR3 loop: CASSLTPSSNQPQHF. CDR3 sequence (DNA): TGTGCCAGCAGTTTAACCCCCTCCTCTAATCAGCCCCAGCATTTT.